The 27 T cell receptor beta chains given below trace back to one sample, sequenced in a study of hypomethylating agent response in myelodysplastic syndrome. Libraries were prepared by immunoSEQ multiplex PCR; TCRdb keeps only in-frame clonotypes and omits some of them. The table includes 4,500 to 5,500 clones, roughly 84% detected once. This specimen was bone marrow, taken before or after starting hypomethylating agent treatment for myelodysplastic syndrome (not recorded which). Receptors originate from a human donor with myelodysplastic syndrome.

The table lists this clone with a few counts. The V gene is TRBV7-9, the J gene TRBJ1-2; D call uncertain. The CDR3 has 13 amino acids. Germline-derived CDR1 and CDR2 are SEHNR and FQNEAQ (reference sequence). V lost 5 bases and J lost 4, with 11 bases in between. CDR3 coding DNA: TGTGCCAGCAGCCCGACATTAAGCTATGGCTACACCTTC. Translated, it gives CASSPTLSYGYTF.

V gene TRBV7-2 combines with J gene TRBJ2-7, with 10 bases lining up with TRBD2. In germline, CDR1 is SGHTA, CDR2 FQGNSA. The CDR3 totals 15 residues. With 2 bases clipped from V and 6 bases from J, the junction kept 7 bases outside the gene matches. The CDR3 is CASSLLAGAGAEQYF. CDR3 nucleotides: TGTGCCAGCAGCTTACTAGCGGGGGCGGGGGCCGAGCAGTACTTC.

This clone was seen only a few times. This chain joins TRBV21-1 and TRBJ1-2; the listed D gene, TRBD1, was not tested against the DNA. TRBV21-1 is a pseudogene segment. This CDR3 contains 16 residues. In DNA form, the CDR3 reads TGTGCCAGCACTCAGGGAACAGGGAAGACATCAAATGGCTACACCTTC. Its translation is CASTQGTGKTSNGYTF.

Comments on this clone: The junction does not match germline at one end; this may be a read error. The chain uses TRBV7-2 and TRBJ2-5, with 9 bases that match TRBD2. CDR1 and CDR2 (germline): SGHTA, FQGNSA. This CDR3 is 12 amino acids long. The CDR3 spells CASSLGASGVNF. The CDR3 nucleotides are TGTGCCAGCAGCTTAGGGGCTAGCGGGGTCAACTTC. Complete variable domain (other parts from reference TRBV7-2 and TRBJ2-5): GAGVSQSPSNKVTEKGKDVELRCDPISGHTALYWYRQSLGQGLEFLIYFQGNSAPDKSGLPSDRFSAERTGGSVSTLTIQRTQQEDSAVYLCASSLGASGVNFGPGTRLLVL.

This clone showed up just once. The rearrangement links TRBV18 to TRBJ2-5, with 8 bases fitting TRBD1. Germline CDR1 is KGHSH and CDR2 is LQKENI. CDR3 length equals 13 residues. V shed 2 bases, J shed 4 bases, and the junction held 0 bases outside the gene matches. CDR3 in amino acids: CASSPTGGETQYF. The DNA of the CDR3 is TGTGCCAGCTCACCAACAGGGGGAGAGACCCAGTACTTC.

This rearrangement joins TRBV5-6 to TRBJ1-2; 7 bases match TRBD1. V shed 4 bases, J shed 0 bases, and the junction held 3 bases outside the gene matches. From germline, CDR1 is SGHDT and CDR2 YYEEEE. This CDR3 contains 14 residues. In DNA form, the CDR3 reads TGTGCCAGCAGCCGGACAGGAACTAACTATGGCTACACCTTC. It translates to CASSRTGTNYGYTF. The full variable domain, completed using reference TRBV5-6 and TRBJ1-2, is DAGVTQSPTHLIKTRGQQVTLRCSPKSGHDTVSWYQQALGQGPQFIFQYYEEEERQRGNFPDRFSGHQFPNYSSELNVNALLLGDSALYLCASSRTGTNYGYTFGSGTRLTVV.

This sequence joins TRBV7-9 and TRBJ1-2, with TRBD1 matching 7 bases. The CDR3 runs to 13 residues. Per germline, CDR1 SEHNR and CDR2 FQNEAQ (reference sequence). Unmatched junction bases numbered 6, after V lost 5 bases and J lost 6 bases. In nucleotides, the CDR3 is TGTGCCAGCAGCCCGCGGACAGGTAATGGCTACACCTTC. This codes for CASSPRTGNGYTF.

J is TRBJ1-1 and V is TRBV9; D gene ambiguous. CDR3 size: 13 residues. Trimming pared 3 bases from V and 6 bases from J, leaving 12 bases between. Germline CDR1 and CDR2: SGDLS and YYNGEE. For the CDR3, the DNA is TGTGCCAGCAGCGGAAACGGCGGGGCTGAAGCTTTCTTT. Encoded protein: CASSGNGGAEAFF. Combining the CDR3 with reference TRBV9 and TRBJ1-1 gives the whole variable domain DSGVTQTPKHLITATGQRVTLRCSPRSGDLSVYWYQQSLDQGLQFLIQYYNGEERAKGNILERFSAQQFPDLHSELNLSSLELGDSALYFCASSGNGGAEAFFGQGTRLTVV.

The V and J genes are TRBV2 and TRBJ2-7; D might be TRBD1 or TRBD2, each matching 5 bases. V was clipped by 5 bases and J by 4 bases, with 15 bases between them. The CDR3 is made up of 14 amino acids. The V gene's germline CDR1 is SNHLY and CDR2 FYNNEI. DNA of the CDR3: TGTGCCAGCAGTCTGGCAGGGAGATCGTACGAGCAGTACGTC. This translates into CASSLAGRSYEQYV.

This rearrangement joins TRBV7-2 to TRBJ2-5; the match to TRBD2 covers 8 bases. The tail of the sequence fits TRBJ2-7 better, so the J call may be wrong. Germline V gene data show CDR1 as SGHTA and CDR2 as FQGNSA. The CDR3 has 14 amino acids. CDR3 sequence: CASSFSGDYYEQYF. The CDR3 DNA is TGTGCCAGCAGCTTTAGCGGGGACTACTACGAGCAGTACTTC.

The chain employs TRBV28 and TRBJ1-2; D gene ambiguous. V gave up 2 bases and J gave up 4 bases, with 8 bases separating them. The CDR3 loop spans 13 amino acids. Germline V gives CDR1 MDHEN, CDR2 SYDVKM. CDR3 in DNA: TGTGCCAGCAGTTTAGGCAAGCGCTATGGCTACACCTTC. Translation: CASSLGKRYGYTF.

The chain combines TRBV5-8 with TRBJ1-5; perhaps TRBD1 as D (6 bases). The CDR3 runs 15 residues. V lost 4 bases and J 4 bases, leaving 15 bases between the germline ends. CDR1 and CDR2 (germline): SGHTS, YDEGEE. CDR3 nucleotide sequence: TGTGCCAGCAGCGGGGGCCGACTGAGGAATCAGCCCCAGCATTTT. Its protein product is CASSGGRLRNQPQHF.

V and J are TRBV30 and TRBJ2-6, with TRBD2 matching 7 bases. Losses at the gene ends were 3 bases for V and 4 bases for J; bases not matched to a gene: 6. This CDR3 is built from 15 residues. Germline V gene sequence: CDR1 GTSNPN, CDR2 SVGIG (reference sequence). CDR3 nucleotide sequence: TGTGCCTGGAGCGGGGGGTTTGCGGGGGCCAACGTCCTGACTTTC. Translation: CAWSGGFAGANVLTF.

This clone was seen only once. This chain connects TRBV2 to TRBJ2-7; 7 nucleotides line up with TRBD1. CDR1 and CDR2 (germline): SNHLY, FYNNEI. The CDR3 loop spans 15 amino acids. The V gene end was trimmed by 4 bases and the J gene end by 2 bases; junction bases not matched to a gene: 8. The CDR3: CASSVIVTGPYEQYF. CDR3 in DNA: TGTGCCAGCAGTGTTATCGTGACAGGGCCCTACGAGCAGTACTTC.

The V gene is TRBV20-1, the J gene TRBJ1-1; D is uncertain. The CDR3 is 11 amino acids. Trimming stripped 3 bases from V and 5 bases from J, with 7 bases between. CDR1 and CDR2 from the germline V gene are DFQATT and SNEGSKA (reference sequence). The CDR3 here is CSASRLTEAFF. CDR3 sequence (DNA): TGCAGTGCTAGTCGTTTGACTGAAGCTTTCTTT.

V gene TRBV5-4 combines with J gene TRBJ1-2; D remains ambiguous. V lost 4 bases and J 5 bases, leaving 21 bases between the germline ends. This CDR3 is 16 amino acids long. Germline V lookup: CDR1 SGHNT, CDR2 YYREEE (reference sequence). Here the CDR3 reads CASSQTRTESSYGYTF. DNA of the CDR3: TGTGCCAGCAGCCAAACACGCACGGAGAGTTCGTATGGCTACACCTTC.

V usage is TRBV10-3 and J usage is TRBJ2-7, with a possible D match to TRBD2 (5 bases). V was shortened by 3 bases and J by 1 base, with 19 bases between the two germline ends. The CDR3 totals 17 residues. Germline V lookup: CDR1 ENHRY, CDR2 SYGVKD. The CDR3 region is CAISDLGRYGGSYEQYF. The CDR3 DNA sequence: TGTGCCATCAGTGATCTGGGTCGTTACGGCGGGTCCTACGAGCAGTACTTC.

CDR3 nucleotides: TGTGCCAGCACCATGCTAGACTATGGCTACACCTTC. Residues: CASTMLDYGYTF. This sequence joins TRBV6-1 and TRBJ1-2; D call uncertain. This CDR3 is built from 12 residues. Germline loops: CDR1 MNHNS, CDR2 SASEGT. Trimming left V 7 bases short and J 3 bases short, with 9 bases between.

The chain couples TRBV7-3 to TRBJ1-1, with D possibly TRBD1 on 5 matching bases. CDR1 is SGHTA, CDR2 FQGTGA, per germline. The CDR3 contains 13 residues. The V and J ends lost 2 bases and 4 bases respectively, with 8 bases between them. The CDR3 region is CASSLPGGTEAFF. CDR3 nucleotides: TGTGCCAGCAGCTTACCTGGGGGCACTGAAGCTTTCTTT.

This chain uses TRBV2 with TRBJ1-2; possible D gene TRBD1, 6 bases. CDR1 and CDR2 (germline): SNHLY, FYNNEI. V was shortened by 2 bases and J by 6 bases, with 10 bases between the two germline ends. This CDR3 is built from 13 residues. The CDR3 DNA reads as TGTGCCAGCAGTGAAAGGGGGGACGATGGCTACACCTTC. It encodes CASSERGDDGYTF.

V is TRBV5-6 and J is TRBJ2-3, with D possibly matching TRBD1 (6 bases). This CDR3 is 16 amino acids long. Trimming shortened V by 4 bases and J by 0 bases, and 15 bases separated the two germline ends. CDR1 is SGHDT and CDR2 is YYEEEE in the germline V gene. CDR3 bases: TGTGCCAGCAGCCCCCAGGGGCCGCTTAGCACAGATACGCAGTATTTT. Translated, it gives CASSPQGPLSTDTQYF.

This chain connects TRBV6-5 to TRBJ1-1; unclear D gene. Germline CDR1 and CDR2: MNHEY and SVGAGI. The CDR3 is 14 amino acids. V shed 6 bases and J shed 0 bases, with 11 bases lying between them. This CDR3 is CASRSGIMNTEAFF. The DNA for the CDR3 is TGTGCCAGCAGGAGCGGGATTATGAACACTGAAGCTTTCTTT.

This clone appeared a single time. CDR3 amino acids: CAPGGEEQYF. CDR3 in DNA: TGTGCCCCGGGGGGGGAAGAGCAGTACTTC. The V call is TRBV30, the J call TRBJ2-7; 8 bases map to TRBD2. The germline gives CDR1 GTSNPN, CDR2 SVGIG (reference sequence). J lost 7 bases, V lost 8 bases, and 4 bases had no gene match. The CDR3 has 10 amino acids.

V and J are TRBV4-3 and TRBJ1-4; D ambiguous. Between the trimmed V and J ends, which lost 0 bases and 8 bases, there was a span of 16 bases. Per germline, CDR1 LGHNA and CDR2 YSLEER. This CDR3 has 16 residues. DNA for the CDR3: TGCGCCAGCAGCCAAGATCACCCGCTTTATACCGAAAAACTGTTTTTT. It encodes CASSQDHPLYTEKLFF.

The genes are TRBV6-5 and TRBJ1-2; D is unclear. Germline V gene lookup returns CDR1 MNHEY and CDR2 SVGAGI. Trimming pared 0 bases from V and 3 bases from J, leaving 14 bases between. The CDR3 totals 16 residues. This chain's CDR3 is CASSYSNQAGDYGYTF. The CDR3 bases are TGTGCCAGCAGTTACTCGAATCAGGCAGGAGACTATGGCTACACCTTC.

The table lists this clone with a few counts. V gene TRBV6-1 combines with J gene TRBJ1-5, with 10 bases fitting TRBD1. Germline trimming cut 4 bases from V and 7 bases from J; bases unmatched to any gene: 10. The CDR3 covers 16 residues. CDR1 MNHNS and CDR2 SASEGT come from the germline V gene. As DNA, the CDR3 is TGTGCCAGCAGTGGGAGGGACAGGGGTTACGGCCAGCCCCAGCATTTT. Translated: CASSGRDRGYGQPQHF.

This clone has a handful of counts. The chain couples TRBV10-3 to TRBJ2-7; D possibly corresponds to TRBD1 (5 bases). V was pared by 6 bases and J by 1 base, with 13 bases between. Germline V gene sequence: CDR1 ENHRY, CDR2 SYGVKD. This CDR3 has 14 amino acids. CDR3 nucleotides: TGTGCCATCAGCCAGGGCGACGGATCCTACGAGCAGTACGTC. Its protein product is CAISQGDGSYEQYV.